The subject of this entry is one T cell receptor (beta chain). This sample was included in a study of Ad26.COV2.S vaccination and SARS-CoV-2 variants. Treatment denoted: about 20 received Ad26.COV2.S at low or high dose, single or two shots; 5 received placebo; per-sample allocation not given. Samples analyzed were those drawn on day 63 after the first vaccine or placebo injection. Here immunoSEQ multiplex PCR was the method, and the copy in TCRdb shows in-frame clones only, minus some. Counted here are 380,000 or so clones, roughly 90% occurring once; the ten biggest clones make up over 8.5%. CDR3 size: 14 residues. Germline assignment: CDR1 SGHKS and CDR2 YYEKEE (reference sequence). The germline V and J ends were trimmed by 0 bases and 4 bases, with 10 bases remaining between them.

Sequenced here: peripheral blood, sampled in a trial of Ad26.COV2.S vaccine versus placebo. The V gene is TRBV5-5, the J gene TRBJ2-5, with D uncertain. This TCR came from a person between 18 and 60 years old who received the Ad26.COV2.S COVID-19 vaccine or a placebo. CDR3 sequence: CASSLGPPRETQYF. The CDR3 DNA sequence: TGTGCCAGCAGCTTGGGGCCCCCTAGAGAGACCCAGTACTTC.